This T cell receptor beta chain was observed in a study of blood T cell repertoires in COVID-19. Overall study: The origin of the acute and convalescent COVID-19 samples was the United States, Italy and Spain. Sources were T cells, B-cell-depleted T cells, or PBMCs; the material itself was cDNA or gDNA.

This clone showed up just a few times. As handled by the study authors: The assay estimated nucleated cells by amplifying reference gene primers. Repertoires were generated with immunoSEQ multiplex PCR, while TCRdb's copy carries only in-frame clones and drops some. V, J and clone size derive from that table, while D and trimming were established from the DNA sequence. The sample shows around 100,000 clones, nearly 90% of them seen only once. Germline-derived CDR1 and CDR2 are GTSNPN and SVGIG (reference sequence). This CDR3 is built from 15 residues. V lost 3 bases to trimming and J lost 2 bases, with 14 bases between them.

The sequence was collected from a man in his forties or fifties with active COVID-19. Sequencing was carried out using peripheral blood. The J gene is TRBJ1-5, the V gene TRBV30; D unclear. CDR3 in DNA: TGTGCCTGGAGCCCGTCCTCGGCGGGCAATCAGCCCCAGCATTTT. Residues: CAWSPSSAGNQPQHF.